The 18 T cell receptor beta chains below come from one sample, sequenced in a study of identical twins listed by TCRdb under 2016. The library was built by means of 5' RACE. TCRdb records Illumina HiSeq 2000 as the sequencer. The raw public data were reprocessed by TCRdb itself: fastp quality trimming at Q25, MiXCR clonotype calling, in-frame beta chains only. Every entry covers one CDR3 protein and lists the most common genes and DNA from its rows. In this sample the table shows roughly 500,000 distinct CDR3 sequences, under 25% of which occur a single time. The top ten constitute about 0.93% of the sample. The same sample was also used in a study of T cells expressing NK-cell markers.

Sample: CD4+ T cells sorted from blood. These receptors came from a woman between 18 and 30 years old in good health.

The chain has TRBV20-1 and TRBJ1-1, with D perhaps matching TRBD1 (6 bases). CDR1 is DFQATT, CDR2 SNEGSKA, per germline (reference sequence). The CDR3 contains 11 residues. V gave up 7 bases and J gave up 1 base, with 7 bases separating them. CDR3: CSGQENTEAFF. For the CDR3, the DNA is TGCAGTGGACAGGAGAACACTGAAGCTTTCTTT.

The chain carries TRBV6-5 and TRBJ2-7; 10 nucleotides match TRBD1. CDR1 and CDR2 (germline): MNHEY, SVGAGI. J was trimmed by 9 bases and V by 0 bases; bases with no gene match: 8. The CDR3 is 15 amino acids. CDR3 region: CASSYSGTGDLAQYF. The CDR3 region has the DNA TGTGCCAGCAGTTACTCGGGGACAGGGGATCTTGCGCAGTACTTC.

CDR3 sequence reads: CTFSLHRPSGSSYNEQFF. For the CDR3, the DNA is TGTACCTTCAGTCTACACCGCCCAAGCGGGAGCTCCTACAATGAGCAGTTCTTC. The chain joins TRBV2 to TRBJ2-1, with TRBD2 identical over 8 bases. Germline assignment: CDR1 SNHLY and CDR2 FYNNEI. This CDR3 has 18 amino acids.

The genes are TRBV5-1 and TRBJ1-1, with D tentatively TRBD1 (6 bases). This CDR3 has 15 residues. The germline CDR1 and CDR2 sequences are SGHRS and YFSETQ. Trimming took off 0 bases at V and 3 bases at J, with 12 bases between the two ends. In DNA, the CDR3 is TGCGCCAGCAGCTTGGAAGATGGGGGCTACACTGAAGCTTTCTTT. It yields the protein CASSLEDGGYTEAFF.

CDR3 coding DNA: TGTGCCAGCAGTACTAACCCGAGCACTGGGGCCAACGTCCTGACTTTC. This encodes CASSTNPSTGANVLTF. This chain joins TRBV12-3 or TRBV12-4 and TRBJ2-6, with D unresolved. CDR3 length: 16 residues. The V and J ends lost 5 bases and 2 bases respectively, with 13 bases between them.

This clonotype was detected only a few times. The chain employs TRBV12-3 or TRBV12-4 and TRBJ2-7; 9 bases line up with TRBD2. The CDR3 has 14 residues. V shed 6 bases, J shed 0 bases, and the junction held 3 bases outside the gene matches. CDR3 region: CASRQAGGSYEQYF. The CDR3 nucleotides are TGTGCCAGCAGACAAGCGGGGGGCTCCTACGAGCAGTACTTC.

This clonotype was counted between two and nine times. The gene calls are TRBV28 and TRBJ2-5; 9 nucleotides line up with TRBD1. V shed 4 bases, J shed 7 bases, and the junction held 10 bases outside the gene matches. This CDR3 is built from 15 residues. Germline V lookup: CDR1 MDHEN, CDR2 SYDVKM. CDR3 loop: CASSSSGQGFGTQYF. The DNA for the CDR3 is TGTGCCAGCAGTTCCTCGGGACAGGGATTTGGGACCCAGTACTTC.

The chain uses TRBV5-1 and TRBJ2-3; D is perhaps TRBD2 (5 bases). The germline V gene has CDR1 SGHRS and CDR2 YFSETQ. There are 16 residues in the CDR3. The germline V and J ends were trimmed by 0 bases and 4 bases, with 15 bases remaining between them. The CDR3 loop is CASSLAVSAAADTQYF. Written as DNA, the CDR3 is TGCGCCAGCAGCTTGGCCGTCAGCGCAGCGGCAGATACGCAGTATTTT.

This clonotype has only a few counts. This chain links TRBV2 with TRBJ1-5; TRBD1 is a possible D gene (6 bases). There are 14 residues in the CDR3. V was cut by 8 bases and J by 4 bases, with 15 bases left in between. Germline assignment: CDR1 SNHLY and CDR2 FYNNEI. Here the CDR3 DNA reads TGTGCCAGCTCAAGAATGGACAGAAATCAGCCCCAGCATTTT. This sequence encodes CASSRMDRNQPQHF. The variable domain in full, with the rest retrieved from reference TRBV2 and TRBJ1-5, is EPEVTQTPSHQVTQMGQEVILRCVPISNHLYFYWYRQILGQKVEFLVSFYNNEISEKSEIFDDQFSVERPDGSNFTLKIRSTKLEDSAMYFCASSRMDRNQPQHFGDGTRLSIL.

The CDR3 region is CASSESRYEQYF. Written as DNA, the CDR3 is TGTGCCAGCAGTGAATCGCGGTACGAGCAGTACTTC. The chain recombines TRBV2 with TRBJ2-7; no firm D call. The V gene's germline CDR1 is SNHLY and CDR2 FYNNEI. Trimming removed 2 bases from V and 4 bases from J, with 6 bases in between. The CDR3 consists of 12 residues. Drawing the rest from reference TRBV2 and TRBJ2-7, the complete variable domain is EPEVTQTPSHQVTQMGQEVILRCVPISNHLYFYWYRQILGQKVEFLVSFYNNEISEKSEIFDDQFSVERPDGSNFTLKIRSTKLEDSAMYFCASSESRYEQYFGPGTRLTVT.

About this clonotype itself: Since no conserved phenylalanine or tryptophan closes the CDR3, a read error is the likely cause. The chain is built from TRBV3-1 and TRBJ1-1; possible D gene TRBD1, 5 bases. Germline loops: CDR1 LGHDT, CDR2 YNNKEL (reference sequence). V lost 11 bases, J lost 4 bases, and 29 bases lay in between. This CDR3 has 17 residues. The CDR3 region is CASTQQGPWTRLTEAFL. In nucleotides, the CDR3 is TGTGCCTCCACCCAGCAGGGCCCTTGGACACGGCTCACTGAAGCTTTCCTT.

J is TRBJ2-2 and V is TRBV12-3 or TRBV12-4, with 8 positions matching TRBD2. The V and J ends lost 2 bases and 7 bases, in that order; junction bases with no gene match: 3. The length of the CDR3 is 14 residues. CDR3 sequence: CASSLRRGVGELFF. In DNA, the CDR3 is TGTGCCAGCAGTTTAAGGCGGGGGGTCGGGGAGCTGTTTTTT.

This clonotype has just a few counts. J is TRBJ2-7 and V is TRBV11-2, with D uncertain. The CDR3 sequence is 14 residues long. Trimming cost V 1 base and J 6 bases, with 13 bases left between them. The germline gives CDR1 SGHAT, CDR2 FQNNGV. The DNA of the CDR3 is TGTGCCAGCAGCTTAGGTCCTCTCTTTAGCGAGCAGTACTTC. It encodes CASSLGPLFSEQYF. Variable domain in full (rest from reference TRBV11-2 and TRBJ2-7): EAGVAQSPRYKIIEKRQSVAFWCNPISGHATLYWYQQILGQGPKLLIQFQNNGVVDDSQLPKDRFSAERLKGVDSTLKIQPAKLEDSAVYLCASSLGPLFSEQYFGPGTRLTVT.

In this sample, this clonotype turned up many times. The chain uses TRBV20-1 and TRBJ1-2; 9 nucleotides line up with TRBD1. Germline assignment: CDR1 DFQATT and CDR2 SNEGSKA (reference sequence). The J segment lost 4 bases and the V segment lost 6 bases, leaving 9 bases of the junction unmatched. This CDR3 is 14 amino acids long. DNA for the CDR3: TGCAGTGCGAAGGGGGACAGGGCGTTCTATGGCTACACCTTC. It is translated as CSAKGDRAFYGYTF.

The genes are TRBV10-3 and TRBJ1-3; D is unresolved. Germline CDR1 and CDR2: ENHRY and SYGVKD. This CDR3 is 18 amino acids long. Trimming cost V 6 bases and J 0 bases, with 21 bases left between them. DNA for the CDR3: TGTGCCATCAGCGCTCGGGTTTCCAGTACCTCCTCTGGAAACACCATATATTTT. Translated: CAISARVSSTSSGNTIYF.

This clonotype has more than one count but fewer than ten. The chain carries TRBV12-3 or TRBV12-4 and TRBJ2-2, with 8 bases aligning to TRBD2. Losses at the gene ends were 11 bases for V and 7 bases for J; bases not matched to a gene: 12. There are 14 residues in the CDR3. CDR3 coding DNA: TGTGCCGGGTCCGGGAGGGCCTTCGGCGGGGAGCTGTTTTTT. This gives the protein CAGSGRAFGGELFF.

This clonotype was counted a few times. This chain joins TRBV10-3 and TRBJ2-3; 10 nucleotides match TRBD2. The CDR3 has 16 amino acids. CDR1 ENHRY and CDR2 SYGVKD come from the germline V gene. The V gene end was trimmed by 4 bases and the J gene end by 2 bases; junction bases not matched to a gene: 6. CDR3: CAISGGLAGVTDTQYF. The CDR3 DNA reads as TGTGCCATCAGTGGAGGGCTAGCGGGAGTCACAGATACGCAGTATTTT.

This chain joins TRBV7-2 and TRBJ2-7; 14 positions agree with TRBD2. V lost 4 bases and J lost 4; bases outside the gene matches: 6. The V gene's germline CDR1 is SGHTA and CDR2 FQGNSA. The CDR3 contains 16 residues. The CDR3 DNA reads as TGTGCCAGCAGCTCGAGTCGGACTAGCGGGAGGTACGAGCAGTACTTC. Translating gives CASSSSRTSGRYEQYF. Complete variable domain (other parts from reference TRBV7-2 and TRBJ2-7): GAGVSQSPSNKVTEKGKDVELRCDPISGHTALYWYRQSLGQGLEFLIYFQGNSAPDKSGLPSDRFSAERTGGSVSTLTIQRTQQEDSAVYLCASSSSRTSGRYEQYFGPGTRLTVT.